Reported below is one TCR beta chain. Antigen unknown. The CDR3 covers 14 residues. The germline CDR1 and CDR2 sequences are SNHLY and FYNNEI. The germline V and J ends were trimmed by 4 bases and 5 bases, with 9 bases remaining between them. The sequenced template was cDNA made from the entire isolated RNA. Sequencing was performed with immunoSEQ multiplex PCR; in TCRdb, only in-frame clones are kept and a portion is missing. The repertoire holds 300,000 to 450,000 clones, roughly a tenth seen once, with over 0.45% in the top ten. The data belong to a study of beta chain features in type 1 diabetes. General observations from the study: People with Type 1 diabetes carried modestly yet significantly shorter TCRB CDR3s in all four CD4+ subsets. Naive, central memory and Treg TCRB repertoires seemed to resemble each other more closely in patients than they did in healthy donors. A pattern of fewer insertions and more deletions at VDJ junctions was seen in type 1 diabetes patients.

This TCR was sampled from a man aged 25-40 years with type 1 diabetes. The chain links TRBV2 to TRBJ1-6; D is ambiguous. The sample consisted of central memory CD4+ T cells from blood. The DNA for the CDR3 is TGTGCCAGCAGTGGGGCCACCAATAATTCACCCCTCCACTTT. This gives the protein CASSGATNNSPLHF.